This passage covers 20 T cell receptor beta chains from one sample sequenced in a study of T cell responses to AZD1222 COVID-19 vaccine. Sequencing was performed with immunoSEQ multiplex PCR; in TCRdb, only in-frame clones are kept and a portion is missing. Among approximately 200,000 clones listed, 91% were seen once. Sequenced material: peripheral blood, taken 28 days after the second AZD1222 dose. The receptors originated from an adult who received the AZD1222 COVID-19 vaccine.

This chain links TRBV5-4 with TRBJ2-3; D is tentatively TRBD1 or TRBD2 (6 bases each). CDR1 and CDR2 from the germline V gene are SGHNT and YYREEE (reference sequence). V shed 7 bases and J shed 3 bases, with 21 bases lying between them. The CDR3 spans 16 residues. CDR3 sequence reads: CASAHPGARATDTQYF. The CDR3 DNA follows: TGTGCCAGCGCGCATCCGGGGGCTCGCGCGACAGATACGCAGTATTTT.

The J gene is TRBJ1-2, the V gene TRBV6-1; D gene unclear. The CDR3 has 14 amino acids. V was trimmed by 1 base and J by 8 bases, leaving 14 bases between them. The germline CDR1 and CDR2 sequences are MNHNS and SASEGT. The CDR3 spells CASSEGAAQSGYTF. The DNA of the CDR3 is TGTGCCAGCAGTGAAGGGGCAGCCCAGTCGGGCTACACCTTC.

This chain joins TRBV15 and TRBJ1-2; TRBD1 is a possible D gene (5 bases). The V end was cut by 2 bases, the J end by 2 bases, with 24 bases between. Per germline, CDR1 LNHNV and CDR2 YYDKDF (reference sequence). The CDR3 contains 19 residues. Written as DNA, the CDR3 is TGTGCCACCAGCAGACCACTAAGGGAGGGGAGCGCGACGAACTATGGCTACACCTTC. This codes for CATSRPLREGSATNYGYTF.

The chain has TRBV9 and TRBJ2-7, with a weak D call TRBD2 (5 bases). V was shortened by 0 bases and J by 6 bases, with 10 bases between the two germline ends. Germline V lookup: CDR1 SGDLS, CDR2 YYNGEE. The CDR3 loop spans 13 amino acids. CDR3 sequence (DNA): TGTGCCAGCAGCGTAGGACCCGAGGGCGAGCAGTACTTC. This codes for CASSVGPEGEQYF.

V usage is TRBV21-1 and J usage is TRBJ2-6. TRBV21-1 is noted as a pseudogene. This CDR3 comprises 16 residues. The CDR3 loop is CASSKVALSGANVLTF. The CDR3 bases are TGTGCCAGCAGCAAAGTGGCGCTCTCTGGGGCCAACGTCCTGACTTTC.

V is TRBV5-8 and J is TRBJ2-3, with TRBD1 as a possible D gene (6 bases). V was shortened by 4 bases and J by 2 bases, with 14 bases between the two germline ends. Per the germline V gene, CDR1 is SGHTS and CDR2 is YDEGEE. This CDR3 has 15 amino acids. CDR3 in amino acids: CASSKGTSPTDTQYF. The CDR3 nucleotides are TGTGCCAGCAGCAAAGGGACATCTCCCACAGATACGCAGTATTTT.

This clone was found a few times. The chain couples TRBV3-1 (or the pseudogene TRBV3-2) to TRBJ2-5; TRBD2 aligns across 12 bases. Losses at the gene ends were 5 bases for V and 5 bases for J; bases not matched to a gene: 6. Germline values: CDR1 LGHDT, CDR2 YNNKEL (reference sequence). CDR3 length: 15 amino acids. The CDR3 reads CASSTRTSGKETQYF. As DNA, the CDR3 is TGTGCCAGCAGCACCCGGACTAGCGGGAAGGAGACCCAGTACTTC.

The chain couples TRBV5-6 to TRBJ2-1; 7 bases fit TRBD1. The CDR3 runs 12 residues. CDR1 is SGHDT, CDR2 YYEEEE, per germline. J lost 12 bases, V lost 5 bases, and 8 bases had no gene match. The CDR3 DNA is TGTGCCAGCAGTACCTCAGGGGGTTGGCAGTTCTTC. Protein sequence: CASSTSGGWQFF.

This clone was picked up one time. The V call is TRBV19, the J call TRBJ2-1, with 11 bases matching TRBD2. The CDR3 has 16 residues. Looked up from germline, CDR1 is LNHDA and CDR2 is SQIVND (reference sequence). V gave up 10 bases and J gave up 7 bases; unmatched junction bases: 15. In DNA, the CDR3 is TGTGCCACGAGGGATAGCGGGAGGGCCTCGGGGAATGAGCAGTTCTTC. Protein: CATRDSGRASGNEQFF.

The V gene is TRBV11-2, the J gene TRBJ2-1; TRBD2 is a possible D gene (6 bases). The V end lost 2 bases, the J end lost 4 bases, and 12 bases lay between the germline ends. The length of the CDR3 is 15 residues. Looked up from germline, CDR1 is SGHAT and CDR2 is FQNNGV. For the CDR3, the DNA is TGTGCCAGCAGCTTAACGAATAGCGGTTACAATGAGCAGTTCTTC. Its protein product is CASSLTNSGYNEQFF.

The chain has TRBV2 and TRBJ1-1; D uncertain. V lost 5 bases, J lost 3 bases, and 10 bases lay in between. The CDR3 spans 13 residues. CDR1 is SNHLY, CDR2 FYNNEI, per germline. CDR3 loop: CASSPSGYTEAFF. The CDR3 nucleotides are TGTGCCAGCAGTCCTAGCGGGTACACTGAAGCTTTCTTT.

This chain links TRBV9 with TRBJ1-4; perhaps TRBD1 as D (6 bases). V was trimmed by 4 bases and J by 8 bases, leaving 18 bases between them. Germline V gives CDR1 SGDLS, CDR2 YYNGEE. The CDR3 runs to 15 residues. CDR3: CASSPGRGRNEKLFF. CDR3 DNA sequence: TGTGCCAGCAGCCCCGGAAGGGGGAGAAACGAAAAACTGTTTTTT.

About this clone itself: Additional DNA sequences in this sample encode the identical CDR3. The chain has TRBV28 and TRBJ2-5; D unclear. The V and J ends lost 4 bases and 5 bases respectively, with 5 bases between them. This CDR3 has 11 residues. Germline assignment: CDR1 MDHEN and CDR2 SYDVKM. CDR3 region: CASSSRETQYF. The CDR3 DNA follows: TGTGCCAGCAGTTCCCGGGAGACCCAGTACTTC.

The rearrangement joins TRBV5-1 to TRBJ1-6; D call uncertain. In germline, CDR1 is SGHRS, CDR2 YFSETQ. The length of the CDR3 is 17 residues. V was clipped by 1 base and J by 0 bases, with 11 bases between them. This CDR3 reads CASSLSEMSSYNSPLHF. The CDR3 nucleotides are TGCGCCAGCAGCTTGTCAGAGATGAGCTCCTATAATTCACCCCTCCACTTT.

The rearrangement uses TRBV3-1 (or the pseudogene TRBV3-2) and TRBJ1-2; D might be TRBD1 (6 bases). V lost 3 bases, J lost 7 bases, and 18 bases lay in between. The CDR3 consists of 15 residues. The germline V gene encodes CDR1 LGHDT and CDR2 YNNKEL (reference sequence). The CDR3 sequence: CASSQSAGVLGGYTF. In DNA form, the CDR3 reads TGTGCCAGCAGCCAGAGTGCAGGGGTCTTGGGTGGCTACACCTTC.

The chain is built from TRBV7-2 and TRBJ1-1, with 8 nucleotides matching TRBD1. V lost 5 bases, J lost 6 bases, and 17 bases stayed unmatched. Germline values: CDR1 SGHTA, CDR2 FQGNSA. CDR3 length: 17 amino acids. The CDR3 region is CASSLPGQGVRGAEAFF. CDR3 DNA: TGTGCCAGCAGCCTACCAGGACAGGGCGTAAGGGGGGCTGAAGCTTTCTTT.

A note on this clone: This same CDR3 is encoded by further DNA sequences in the sample. This rearrangement joins TRBV28 to TRBJ1-1; D ambiguous. Germline loops: CDR1 MDHEN, CDR2 SYDVKM. The CDR3 contains 12 residues. V was pared by 5 bases and J by 1 base, with 5 bases between. CDR3 sequence: CASSLRNTEAFF. CDR3 nucleotide sequence: TGTGCCAGCAGTCTCAGGAACACTGAAGCTTTCTTT.

This chain joins TRBV5-4 and TRBJ2-2, with D perhaps TRBD1 (5 bases). Trimming pared 2 bases from V and 1 base from J, leaving 12 bases between. The CDR3 contains 16 residues. CDR1 is SGHNT and CDR2 is YYREEE in the germline V gene (reference sequence). CDR3 DNA sequence: TGTGCCAGCAGCTTAGGGGCCAGCTTGAACACCGGGGAGCTGTTTTTT. It yields the protein CASSLGASLNTGELFF.

The chain has TRBV27 and TRBJ1-3, with D tentatively TRBD1 (5 bases). This CDR3 contains 12 residues. Trimming took 6 bases from V and 4 from J, leaving 7 bases between them. The germline V gene has CDR1 MNHEY and CDR2 SMNVEV (reference sequence). The CDR3 region is CASRSGGNTIYF. The CDR3 nucleotides are TGTGCCAGCAGGTCAGGGGGAAACACCATATATTTT.

The genes are TRBV2 and TRBJ1-2; TRBD1 is a possible D gene (5 bases). CDR1 is SNHLY, CDR2 FYNNEI, per germline. V was trimmed by 1 base and J by 1 base, leaving 13 bases between them. CDR3 size: 16 residues. Here the CDR3 DNA reads TGTGCCAGCAGTGAAGATTTTTGGGGGGGTAACTATGGCTACACCTTC. This gives the protein CASSEDFWGGNYGYTF.